This T cell receptor beta chain was obtained from a study of immune cell composition in non-small cell lung cancer. Study details: Histologic subtype was mainly adenocarcinoma or squamous cell carcinoma. Study outcomes and limitations: In adenocarcinoma, maximal tumour-associated clone frequency tracked TIL tumour reactivity.

Normal lung was taken at the farthest possible site, at least 3 cm from tumour. The CDR3 runs 13 residues. Germline CDR1 reads SGHDT; CDR2 reads YYEEEE. V gave up 4 bases and J gave up 6 bases, with 14 bases separating them. This clone appeared once. Its specificity is not known. Produced via immunoSEQ multiplex PCR; TCRdb's table is partial and in-frame only. Counted here are some 2,100 clones, almost 70% occurring once; the ten biggest clones make up about 14%. The gene calls are TRBV5-6 and TRBJ2-7, with TRBD1 as a possible D gene (6 bases). Sequenced input: non-adjacent lung tissue. The clonotype comes from a human donor with non-small cell lung cancer. In DNA form, the CDR3 reads TGTGCCAGCAGCGGGAACAGGGACCGCGAGCAGTACTTC. Translation gives CASSGNRDREQYF. Variable domain in full (rest from reference TRBV5-6 and TRBJ2-7): DAGVTQSPTHLIKTRGQQVTLRCSPKSGHDTVSWYQQALGQGPQFIFQYYEEEERQRGNFPDRFSGHQFPNYSSELNVNALLLGDSALYLCASSGNRDREQYFGPGTRLTVT.